The next 23 T cell receptor beta chains were all read from a single sample in a study of T cells in Graves' hyperthyroidism and ophthalmopathy. There were TCR beta CDR3 regions amplified from RNA transcripts. HTBI primers were the set used in a first-round RT-PCR of the TCR CDR3. TCRdb re-derived calls from the multiplex PCR reads in MiXCR, one entry per CDR3 protein. The sample includes around 300,000 distinct CDR3 sequences, approximately 15% seen only once; the top ten take about 22%. Source material: blood. Receptor source: a young woman with Graves' hyperthyroidism.

At least ten counts were recorded for this clonotype. This chain uses TRBV6-6 with TRBJ1-1, with D possibly TRBD1 on 6 matching bases. V shed 0 bases and J shed 1 base, with 15 bases lying between them. The CDR3 has 17 residues. CDR1 MNHNY and CDR2 SVGAGI come from the germline V gene (reference sequence). The CDR3 here is CASSYSKVWTENTEAFF. In DNA form, the CDR3 reads TGTGCCAGCAGTTACTCGAAAGTTTGGACAGAGAACACTGAAGCTTTCTTT.

The table lists this clonotype with many counts. This chain uses TRBV28 with TRBJ1-1; maybe TRBD1 (6 bases). V lost 4 bases, J lost 10 bases, and 13 bases lay in between. CDR1 is MDHEN and CDR2 is SYDVKM in the germline V gene. The CDR3 extends over 12 amino acids. CDR3 sequence (DNA): TGTGCCAGCAGTTCTGGGGGGCCCGGAGCTTTCTTT. It specifies CASSSGGPGAFF.

The chain is built from TRBV5-6 and TRBJ2-2; TRBD2 matches at 9 bases. From germline, CDR1 is SGHDT and CDR2 YYEEEE. The CDR3 sequence is 16 residues long. V gave up 4 bases and J gave up 3 bases; unmatched junction bases: 7. CDR3 in DNA: TGTGCCAGCAGCCATGGGACTAGCAGTGACACCGGGGAGCTGTTTTTT. Its protein product is CASSHGTSSDTGELFF.

Ten or more counts support this clonotype. The V and J genes are TRBV29-1 and TRBJ2-7; no definite D call. CDR3 length equals 12 residues. Deletions cut 4 bases from V and 2 bases from J, with 9 bases between. Germline values: CDR1 SQVTM, CDR2 ANQGSEA. CDR3 amino acids: CSVGAGPYEQYF. As DNA, the CDR3 is TGCAGCGTTGGGGCAGGCCCCTACGAGCAGTACTTC.

The CDR3 region has the DNA TGTGCCAGCAGCGTAGGGTCTAACTCATGGGAGACCCAGTACTTC. Its translation is CASSVGSNSWETQYF. V gene TRBV9 combines with J gene TRBJ2-5; D call uncertain. The V gene lost 0 bases and the J gene lost 5 bases, with 14 bases spanning the gap. Germline CDR1 SGDLS, CDR2 YYNGEE. This CDR3 is 15 amino acids long.

This clonotype was counted between two and nine times. The chain has TRBV4-1 and TRBJ1-5; D is unresolved. CDR3 size: 13 residues. Trimming took 4 bases from V and 9 from J, leaving 13 bases between them. Germline V gene data show CDR1 as MGHRA and CDR2 as YSYEKL. CDR3 protein: CASSPRIPGPQHF. The CDR3 coding sequence is TGCGCCAGCAGCCCAAGGATTCCGGGGCCCCAGCATTTT.

This clonotype occurred many times. This chain connects TRBV7-2 to TRBJ2-7; TRBD2 might be the D (6 bases). V lost 0 bases, J lost 1 base, and 16 bases lay in between. The CDR3 is 17 residues long. CDR1 is SGHTA, CDR2 FQGNSA, per germline. The CDR3: CASSLAPLAVESYEQYF. The CDR3 DNA reads as TGTGCCAGCAGCTTAGCCCCTTTAGCGGTAGAGTCCTACGAGCAGTACTTC. Filled out from reference TRBV7-2 and TRBJ2-7, the complete variable domain reads GAGVSQSPSNKVTEKGKDVELRCDPISGHTALYWYRQSLGQGLEFLIYFQGNSAPDKSGLPSDRFSAERTGGSVSTLTIQRTQQEDSAVYLCASSLAPLAVESYEQYFGPGTRLTVT.

This rearrangement joins TRBV19 to TRBJ2-1, with D possibly TRBD1 on 6 matching bases. The CDR3 length is 17 residues. CDR1 LNHDA and CDR2 SQIVND come from the germline V gene (reference sequence). Trimming shortened V by 5 bases and J by 4 bases, and 21 bases separated the two germline ends. CDR3 region: CASSPNPGQLIYNEQFF. DNA of the CDR3: TGTGCCAGTAGTCCGAACCCCGGACAGCTGATATACAATGAGCAGTTCTTC.

This clonotype appeared many times. The chain employs TRBV20-1 and TRBJ2-3, with 7 bases aligning to TRBD2. The CDR3 is made up of 15 amino acids. In germline, CDR1 is DFQATT, CDR2 SNEGSKA (reference sequence). Losses at the gene ends were 3 bases for V and 2 bases for J; bases not matched to a gene: 8. The CDR3 loop is CSASSGRENTDTQYF. Here the CDR3 DNA reads TGCAGTGCTAGCAGTGGGAGGGAAAACACAGATACGCAGTATTTT.

This chain joins TRBV24-1 and TRBJ1-1; D gene ambiguous. The germline V gene encodes CDR1 KGHDR and CDR2 SFDVKD. This CDR3 region has 12 residues. Trimming cost V 4 bases and J 4 bases, with 6 bases left between them. CDR3 bases: TGTGCCACCAGTGAATTTATCACTGAAGCTTTCTTT. Its translation: CATSEFITEAFF.

This clonotype was picked up a small number of times. The rearrangement joins TRBV7-2 to TRBJ2-7; unclear D gene. CDR1 SGHTA and CDR2 FQGNSA come from the germline V gene. The CDR3 contains 16 residues. V was pared by 5 bases and J by 4 bases, with 21 bases between. The CDR3 sequence: CASSPEDCGMMYEQYF. The CDR3 DNA follows: TGTGCCAGCAGCCCCGAAGACTGTGGCATGATGTACGAGCAGTACTTC.

This clonotype was observed a few times. The J gene is TRBJ2-1, the V gene TRBV12-3 or TRBV12-4; 7 positions match TRBD2. This CDR3 has 12 amino acids. CDR3 sequence reads: CTSGRGYNEQFF. CDR3 sequence (DNA): TGTACCTCTGGGCGGGGGTACAATGAGCAGTTCTTC.

This clonotype appeared many times. In DNA, the CDR3 is TGTGCCAGCAGGATGACAGGGAATCAGCCCCAGCATTTT. It encodes CASRMTGNQPQHF. The chain carries TRBV2 and TRBJ1-5; 7 bases fit TRBD1. The V gene end was trimmed by 6 bases and the J gene end by 4 bases; junction bases not matched to a gene: 3. The germline V gene encodes CDR1 SNHLY and CDR2 FYNNEI. This CDR3 comprises 13 residues.

The chain combines TRBV3-1 with TRBJ2-6; D is perhaps TRBD1 (5 bases). The CDR3 runs to 16 residues. V was trimmed by 4 bases and J by 0 bases, leaving 10 bases between them. Looked up from germline, CDR1 is LGHDT and CDR2 is YNNKEL (reference sequence). The CDR3 DNA is TGTGCCAGCAGCCGGTCAGGGAACTCTGGGGCCAACGTCCTGACTTTC. Its translation: CASSRSGNSGANVLTF.

This clonotype was counted a few times. The rearrangement joins TRBV19 to TRBJ2-3; possibly TRBD1 for D (6 bases). CDR1 and CDR2 from the germline V gene are LNHDA and SQIVND (reference sequence). V dropped 7 bases and J dropped 2 bases, with 13 bases sitting between them. This CDR3 spans 14 amino acids. CDR3 DNA sequence: TGTGCCAGTAAGATATGGGACAACACAGATACGCAGTATTTT. Amino acids: CASKIWDNTDTQYF.

This clonotype occurred many times. The CDR3, as DNA: TGTGCCAGCAGTTTTGAAGATCCCATAGCCAAAAACATTCAGTACTTC. Translation gives CASSFEDPIAKNIQYF. V and J are TRBV6-2 or TRBV6-3 and TRBJ2-4; D remains ambiguous. Germline V CDR1 and CDR2: MNHEY, SVGEGT. The V gene lost 4 bases and the J gene lost 0 bases, with 13 bases spanning the gap. This CDR3 spans 16 amino acids.

This clonotype was detected ten times or more. The CDR3 bases are TGTGCCAGCAGTTTAACCAGCCCTGCCACAGATACGCAGTATTTT. Its translation: CASSLTSPATDTQYF. The rearrangement links TRBV27 to TRBJ2-3; D remains unclear. The CDR3 runs 15 residues. V lost 2 bases and J lost 2, with 11 bases in between. Germline assignment: CDR1 MNHEY and CDR2 SMNVEV (reference sequence).

In this sample, this clonotype turned up many times. The chain recombines TRBV15 with TRBJ1-5, with D possibly being TRBD1 (5 bases). The germline V and J ends were trimmed by 8 bases and 4 bases, with 18 bases remaining between them. The length of the CDR3 is 15 residues. Germline V CDR1 and CDR2: LNHNV, YYDKDF (reference sequence). CDR3 DNA: TGTGCCACCCGACGCGGAGGGGTTCTAAATCAGCCCCAGCATTTT. Residues: CATRRGGVLNQPQHF.

Details on this clonotype: Just one base apart from a much larger clone, this may be a read error. The chain joins TRBV30 to TRBJ1-1, with D possibly TRBD1 on 6 matching bases. Trimming pared 5 bases from V and 4 bases from J, leaving 23 bases between. The V gene's germline CDR1 is GTSNPN and CDR2 SVGIG (reference sequence). This CDR3 contains 16 residues. CDR3 sequence (DNA): TGTGCCTGGGGTGGGGGGCAGGGATATGAGGGCACTGAAGCTTTCTTT. Amino acid sequence: CAWGGGQGYEGTEAFF.

This chain connects TRBV6-1 to TRBJ2-1; 14 positions match TRBD2. Germline values: CDR1 MNHNS, CDR2 SASEGT. This CDR3 comprises 15 residues. Trimming removed 8 bases from V and 9 bases from J; junction bases left unmatched: 9. The CDR3 coding sequence is TGTGCCAGCGGCGGGGGACTAGCGGGAGTCGGTGAGCAGTTCTTC. Translated, it gives CASGGGLAGVGEQFF.

This clonotype turned up a few times. The chain joins TRBV20-1 to TRBJ2-1; D is perhaps TRBD2 (5 bases). Trimming pared 2 bases from V and 1 base from J, leaving 9 bases between. There are 14 residues in the CDR3. Germline V gives CDR1 DFQATT, CDR2 SNEGSKA (reference sequence). The CDR3 protein is CSARPGGSYNEQFF. CDR3 coding DNA: TGCAGTGCTAGACCTGGCGGGTCCTACAATGAGCAGTTCTTC.

The chain joins TRBV6-2 or TRBV6-3 to TRBJ1-6; D uncertain. V was shortened by 0 bases and J by 7 bases, with 16 bases between the two germline ends. Germline V gives CDR1 MNHEY, CDR2 SVGEGT. The CDR3 is made up of 17 amino acids. The CDR3 nucleotides read TGTGCCAGCAGTTACTCGACGCTGCGACGGGAGAATTCACCCCTCCACTTT. Residues: CASSYSTLRRENSPLHF.

This clonotype was detected only a few times. V usage is TRBV12-3 or TRBV12-4 and J usage is TRBJ2-2, with 9 bases identical to TRBD1. V shed 4 bases, J shed 6 bases, and the junction held 6 bases outside the gene matches. There are 15 residues in the CDR3. CDR3: CASSSQGASAGELFF. The CDR3 nucleotides are TGTGCCAGCAGTTCACAGGGGGCGTCAGCCGGGGAGCTGTTTTTT.